A single sample gave rise to the 30 T cell receptor beta chains below, sequenced in a study of T cells in Graves' hyperthyroidism and ophthalmopathy (dated by TCRdb to the late 2010s). Preparation of the library involved multiplex PCR. Instrument used: Illumina HiSeq 2000. TCR beta CDR3 regions were amplified from RNA transcripts. For the first round of RT-PCR on the TCR CDR3, the HTBI primer set was used together with the Qiagen OneStep RT-PCR kit. TCRdb reprocessed the public reads (quality trimming at Q25 with fastp, clone calling with MiXCR) and kept in-frame beta chains. Each entry merges the rows of one CDR3 protein and shows their most common DNA and genes. Here the sample has around 300,000 distinct CDR3 sequences; roughly 15% occur a single time. Approximately 8.6% of the sample is in the top ten clones. Sequencing was carried out using blood. The receptors here all came from a young woman with Graves' hyperthyroidism that later progressed to Graves' ophthalmopathy.

This clonotype was counted many times. The chain uses TRBV28 and TRBJ1-1, with D unclear. CDR3 length: 13 residues. V dropped 3 bases and J dropped 8 bases, with 13 bases sitting between them. CDR1 is MDHEN and CDR2 is SYDVKM in the germline V gene. The CDR3 is CASSFTTTWEAFF. The CDR3 coding sequence is TGTGCCAGCAGTTTCACAACCACCTGGGAAGCTTTCTTT.

This sequence joins TRBV24-1 and TRBJ2-3, with 7 bases identical to TRBD1. CDR1 and CDR2 (germline): KGHDR, SFDVKD. J gave up 2 bases and V 12 bases, and 7 bases lay outside the gene matches. The CDR3 runs to 13 residues. The CDR3 reads CASRGQNTDTQYF. The DNA for the CDR3 is TGTGCCTCTAGGGGACAGAACACAGATACGCAGTATTTT.

Many counts were recorded for this clonotype. V usage is TRBV20-1 and J usage is TRBJ2-7, with no clear D. Germline CDR1 and CDR2: DFQATT and SNEGSKA (reference sequence). The CDR3 is 13 amino acids. V was shortened by 3 bases and J by 2 bases, with 11 bases between the two germline ends. CDR3 residues: CSASRPPTYEQYF. CDR3 DNA sequence: TGCAGTGCTAGCCGTCCCCCCACCTACGAGCAGTACTTC.

V and J are TRBV4-3 and TRBJ2-7; 7 bases line up with TRBD2. V lost 0 bases to trimming and J lost 6 bases; unmatched junction nucleotides: 8. The V gene's germline CDR1 is LGHNA and CDR2 YSLEER. The CDR3 loop spans 15 amino acids. Here the CDR3 reads CASSQEYGRAFEQYF. Written as DNA, the CDR3 is TGCGCCAGCAGCCAAGAATATGGGAGGGCCTTCGAGCAGTACTTC.

This clonotype was found a few times. The chain employs TRBV14 and TRBJ1-4; 7 positions match TRBD1. CDR1 and CDR2 from the germline V gene are SGHDN and FVKESK. The CDR3 totals 15 residues. The V segment lost 5 bases and the J segment 4 bases; nucleotides outside the gene matches: 7. The CDR3 DNA follows: TGTGCCAGCAGCTTCCAGACAGGGAGTAATGAAAAACTGTTTTTT. Its translation: CASSFQTGSNEKLFF.

Of note for this clonotype: With a much larger clone just one base away, this may be a read error. The rearrangement joins TRBV10-3 to TRBJ2-2; 12 bases agree with TRBD2. V gave up 2 bases and J gave up 3 bases; unmatched junction bases: 10. There are 19 residues in the CDR3. In germline, CDR1 is ENHRY, CDR2 SYGVKD. The DNA of the CDR3 is TGTGCCATCAGTGAGGTAATGGGACTAGCGGGCGTCGACACCGGGGAGCTGTTTTTT. Amino acid sequence: CAISEVMGLAGVDTGELFF.

This clonotype was picked up many times. V is TRBV20-1 and J is TRBJ2-1, with D maybe TRBD2 (6 bases). The CDR3 contains 16 residues. Germline V gene data show CDR1 as DFQATT and CDR2 as SNEGSKA (reference sequence). V dropped 0 bases and J dropped 7 bases, with 19 bases sitting between them. CDR3 in DNA: TGCAGTGCTAGAGACTATAATGGGGGGATGGGGAATGAGCAGTTCTTC. This gives the protein CSARDYNGGMGNEQFF.

This clonotype was found a few times. This chain joins TRBV19 and TRBJ2-1, with 11 bases lining up with TRBD2. CDR1 and CDR2 (germline): LNHDA, SQIVND (reference sequence). CDR3 length: 18 amino acids. J lost 6 bases, V lost 4 bases, and 14 bases had no gene match. DNA of the CDR3: TGTGCCAGTAGTACCTCCCAATCTCTAGCGGGAGGAGGCAATGAGCAGTTCTTC. It codes for CASSTSQSLAGGGNEQFF.

The gene calls are TRBV2 and TRBJ2-5; 7 positions agree with TRBD2. Germline lookup yields CDR1 SNHLY and CDR2 FYNNEI. The CDR3 contains 11 residues. The J segment lost 11 bases and the V segment lost 8 bases, leaving 8 bases of the junction unmatched. CDR3 sequence (DNA): TGTGCCAGCGGACTAGGTTCTTCTCAGTACTTC. Protein product: CASGLGSSQYF.

This clonotype was observed many times. The CDR3 protein is CASSQDPGAETQYF. CDR3 DNA sequence: TGCGCCAGCAGCCAAGATCCAGGGGCAGAGACCCAGTACTTC. The chain recombines TRBV4-1 with TRBJ2-5; tentative D call: TRBD1 (6 bases). Trimming took off 0 bases at V and 4 bases at J, with 9 bases between the two ends. The V gene's germline CDR1 is MGHRA and CDR2 YSYEKL. The CDR3 is 14 amino acids.

At least ten counts were recorded for this clonotype. The chain couples TRBV7-9 to TRBJ2-6, with D hard to call. V lost 1 base and J lost 6, with 10 bases in between. Germline V CDR1 and CDR2: SEHNR, FQNEAQ (reference sequence). The CDR3 contains 15 residues. The CDR3 is CASSLVVHEANVLTF. The DNA for the CDR3 is TGTGCCAGCAGCTTAGTTGTACATGAGGCCAACGTCCTGACTTTC.

This clonotype has at least ten counts. The chain joins TRBV28 to TRBJ1-1; no firm D call. Germline CDR1 reads MDHEN; CDR2 reads SYDVKM. Trimming removed 2 bases from V and 7 bases from J, with 5 bases in between. CDR3 length: 11 residues. CDR3 sequence reads: CASSLRFEAFF. CDR3 nucleotide sequence: TGTGCCAGCAGTTTAAGGTTTGAAGCTTTCTTT. The entire variable domain, with the rest obtained from reference TRBV28 and TRBJ1-1, is as follows: DVKVTQSSRYLVKRTGEKVFLECVQDMDHENMFWYRQDPGLGLRLIYFSYDVKMKEKGDIPEGYSVSREKKERFSLILESASTNQTSMYLCASSLRFEAFFGQGTRLTVV.

Regarding this clonotype: With a much larger clone just one base away, this may be a read error. This chain connects TRBV18 to TRBJ2-1, with 11 bases lining up with TRBD2. In germline, CDR1 is KGHSH, CDR2 LQKENI. The CDR3 consists of 18 residues. V was clipped by 2 bases and J by 6 bases; unmatched bases: 12. In DNA, the CDR3 is TGTGCCAGCTCACCAGCGAAAATAGCGGGAGGGCCGGGCAATGAGCAGTTCTTC. Its translation: CASSPAKIAGGPGNEQFF.

Many counts were recorded for this clonotype. The rearrangement links TRBV7-2 to TRBJ2-5, with 7 nucleotides matching TRBD1. With 5 bases clipped from V and 7 bases from J, the junction kept 7 bases outside the gene matches. Germline lookup yields CDR1 SGHTA and CDR2 FQGNSA. The CDR3 length is 13 residues. The CDR3 DNA is TGTGCCAGCAGCCGGACAGGTCAGGGGACCCAGTACTTC. Its protein is CASSRTGQGTQYF.

This clonotype has a count of ten or more. The chain recombines TRBV5-6 with TRBJ2-5, with a tentative D call TRBD1 (6 bases). Trimming stripped 2 bases from V and 1 base from J, with 9 bases between. Per germline, CDR1 SGHDT and CDR2 YYEEEE. The CDR3 is 14 residues long. Written as DNA, the CDR3 is TGTGCCAGCAGCTTCCAGGGGCGCCAAGAGACCCAGTACTTC. Its protein is CASSFQGRQETQYF.

This clonotype has a handful of counts. A read error may be the cause here, since a much bigger clone is one base away. This chain joins TRBV28 and TRBJ2-5; 11 bases map to TRBD2. Germline lookup yields CDR1 MDHEN and CDR2 SYDVKM. The CDR3 sequence is 16 residues long. The CDR3 sequence is CACSFRLAGLQETQYF. The CDR3 DNA is TGTGCCTGCAGTTTTCGACTAGCGGGGCTCCAAGAGACCCAGTACTTC. Based on the CDR3 plus reference TRBV28 and TRBJ2-5, the full variable domain is DVKVTQSSRYLVKRTGEKVFLECVQDMDHENMFWYRQDPGLGLRLIYFSYDVKMKEKGDIPEGYSVSREKKERFSLILESASTNQTSMYLCACSFRLAGLQETQYFGPGTRLLVL.

This clonotype was detected ten times or more. This chain links TRBV29-1 with TRBJ2-7, with unresolved D. CDR3 size: 11 residues. Germline loops: CDR1 SQVTM, CDR2 ANQGSEA. V lost 7 bases and J lost 1, with 8 bases in between. CDR3: CSALTSYEQYF. The CDR3 DNA sequence: TGCAGCGCCCTGACGTCCTACGAGCAGTACTTC.

In DNA, the CDR3 is TGCGCCAGCAGCCATGGGACTAGCGGGGGTAATGAGCAGTTCTTC. Translation: CASSHGTSGGNEQFF. The chain recombines TRBV4-1 with TRBJ2-1; 14 positions match TRBD2. This CDR3 is built from 15 residues. Per the germline V gene, CDR1 is MGHRA and CDR2 is YSYEKL. The V segment lost 3 bases and the J segment 7 bases; nucleotides outside the gene matches: 2.

The chain is built from TRBV6-5 and TRBJ2-7; D may be TRBD2 (5 bases). From germline, CDR1 is MNHEY and CDR2 SVGAGI. The CDR3 covers 13 residues. V gave up 4 bases and J gave up 3 bases, with 10 bases separating them. The chain's CDR3 is CASSFGEHYEQYF. The DNA for the CDR3 is TGTGCCAGCAGTTTCGGGGAGCACTACGAGCAGTACTTC.

This clonotype was seen ten or more times. The V and J genes are TRBV20-1 and TRBJ1-6; D gene unclear. Trimming took off 3 bases at V and 7 bases at J, with 10 bases between the two ends. Germline lookup yields CDR1 DFQATT and CDR2 SNEGSKA (reference sequence). This CDR3 region has 13 residues. DNA for the CDR3: TGCAGTGCTAGGAGCCTACAAAATTCACCCCTCCACTTT. Protein sequence: CSARSLQNSPLHF.

This clonotype was detected ten times or more. This chain joins TRBV20-1 and TRBJ1-4; D uncertain. V was shortened by 2 bases and J by 8 bases, with 12 bases between the two germline ends. The CDR3 sequence is 13 residues long. Germline CDR1 reads DFQATT; CDR2 reads SNEGSKA (reference sequence). This chain's CDR3 is CSARRLRDEKLFF. DNA for the CDR3: TGCAGTGCTAGAAGGTTAAGAGACGAAAAACTGTTTTTT.

This clonotype was observed at least ten times. The genes are TRBV12-3 or TRBV12-4 and TRBJ1-3; D is uncertain. With 3 bases removed from V and 2 bases from J, the gap between germline ends came to 8 bases. The CDR3 totals 14 residues. CDR3 in amino acids: CASSLLDPGNTIYF. Here the CDR3 DNA reads TGTGCCAGCAGTTTGCTAGATCCTGGAAACACCATATATTTT.

This clonotype has ten or more counts. V and J are TRBV3-1 and TRBJ1-2, with D perhaps TRBD1 (5 bases). The CDR3 length is 12 residues. Germline CDR1 and CDR2: LGHDT and YNNKEL (reference sequence). Trimming pared 1 base from V and 14 bases from J, leaving 14 bases between. The CDR3 DNA reads as TGTGCCAGCAGCCAAGGTGTGGGGGGACGGACCTTC. This encodes CASSQGVGGRTF.

This clonotype was recorded many times. The V and J genes are TRBV5-6 and TRBJ2-7, with D perhaps matching TRBD1 (5 bases). The CDR3 spans 16 residues. Deletions cut 0 bases from V and 5 bases from J, with 18 bases between. Germline V gene data show CDR1 as SGHDT and CDR2 as YYEEEE. CDR3 bases: TGTGCCAGCAGCTTGGCAGGGCCTGGGCCGCGCAACGAGCAGTACTTC. The encoded protein is CASSLAGPGPRNEQYF.

The rearrangement links TRBV19 to TRBJ2-1; 8 bases align to TRBD2. From germline, CDR1 is LNHDA and CDR2 SQIVND (reference sequence). This CDR3 is 14 amino acids long. The trim removed 5 bases at V and 9 bases at J, leaving 9 bases unmatched. DNA of the CDR3: TGTGCCAGTAGTGCGGGACTAGTGTTGGTTGAGCAGTTCTTC. It encodes CASSAGLVLVEQFF.

This clonotype has ten or more counts. The chain has TRBV5-1 and TRBJ1-1; D possibly corresponds to TRBD1 (5 bases). Trimming removed 3 bases at V and 0 bases at J, with 12 bases between. The CDR3 is 15 residues long. The germline CDR1 and CDR2 sequences are SGHRS and YFSETQ. The CDR3 nucleotides read TGCGCCAGCAGCTCAACCGGGGGTATGAACACTGAAGCTTTCTTT. Its protein product is CASSSTGGMNTEAFF.

This chain links TRBV9 with TRBJ2-7; weak D call: TRBD1 (6 bases). The CDR3 has 14 amino acids. Germline CDR1 SGDLS, CDR2 YYNGEE. The V and J ends lost 1 base and 3 bases respectively, with 11 bases between them. For the CDR3, the DNA is TGTGCCAGCAGCGTAAATCCCAGGGGCTACGAGCAGTACTTC. Its protein product is CASSVNPRGYEQYF. Combining the CDR3 with reference TRBV9 and TRBJ2-7 gives the whole variable domain DSGVTQTPKHLITATGQRVTLRCSPRSGDLSVYWYQQSLDQGLQFLIQYYNGEERAKGNILERFSAQQFPDLHSELNLSSLELGDSALYFCASSVNPRGYEQYFGPGTRLTVT.

Points on this clonotype: A much larger clone lies a single base off, so this may be a read error. V usage is TRBV18 and J usage is TRBJ1-3, with TRBD1 as a possible D gene (5 bases). The CDR3 has 15 amino acids. The germline CDR1 and CDR2 sequences are KGHSH and LQKENI. CDR3 coding DNA: TGTGTCAGCTCACCCGGGGGAAACTCTGGAAACACCATATATTTT. It is translated as CVSSPGGNSGNTIYF. The whole variable domain, remainder taken from reference TRBV18 and TRBJ1-3, is NAGVMQNPRHLVRRRGQEARLRCSPMKGHSHVYWYRQLPEEGLKFMVYLQKENIIDESGMPKERFSAEFPKEGPSILRIQQVVRGDSAAYFCVSSPGGNSGNTIYFGEGSWLTVV.

The chain is built from TRBV5-4 and TRBJ1-1, with D possibly matching TRBD1 (6 bases). CDR1 and CDR2 from the germline V gene are SGHNT and YYREEE (reference sequence). The CDR3 is made up of 13 amino acids. Trimming removed 5 bases at V and 5 bases at J, with 13 bases between. CDR3 residues: CASRVEGGTEAFF. Written as DNA, the CDR3 is TGTGCCAGCAGGGTGGAGGGGGGTACTGAAGCTTTCTTT. The complete variable domain, with remaining parts taken from reference TRBV5-4 and TRBJ1-1, reads ETGVTQSPTHLIKTRGQQVTLRCSSQSGHNTVSWYQQALGQGPQFIFQYYREEENGRGNFPPRFSGLQFPNYSSELNVNALELDDSALYLCASRVEGGTEAFFGQGTRLTVV.

This clonotype was observed at least ten times. The V call is TRBV7-2, the J call TRBJ1-1; no clear D. Trimming stripped 2 bases from V and 0 bases from J, with 10 bases between. Germline V lookup: CDR1 SGHTA, CDR2 FQGNSA. The CDR3 totals 15 residues. CDR3 bases: TGTGCCAGCAGCTTAACCAAGGCAATGAACACTGAAGCTTTCTTT. This sequence encodes CASSLTKAMNTEAFF.